The 19 T cell receptor beta chains reported below all come from one sample, sequenced in a study of monozygotic twins with inflammatory bowel disease. TCRdb reanalyzed the 5' RACE reads, giving one entry per CDR3 protein sequence and no DNA. Here the sample table reports approximately 390,000 distinct CDR3 sequences. Sequenced: blood. The receptors stem from a human donor with ulcerative colitis or Crohn's disease, or a healthy co-twin of an affected twin (not recorded which).

The chain carries TRBV5-1 and TRBJ2-3; TCRdb indicates TRBD2, and absent DNA this call remains unverified. The CDR3 is 18 residues long. CDR1 and CDR2 (germline): SGHRS, YFSETQ. CDR3 region: CASSSGTSGGAGGDTQYF.

The chain uses TRBV5-6 and TRBJ2-2; the D gene TCRdb calls, TRBD1, cannot be checked with no DNA. CDR3 length equals 16 residues. CDR1 is SGHDT and CDR2 is YYEEEE in the germline V gene. This CDR3 is CASSSAGTVNTGELFF.

This chain links TRBV4-3 with TRBJ2-1. The CDR3 consists of 15 residues. Germline CDR1 is LGHNA and CDR2 is YSLEER. The CDR3 sequence: CASSQVGGPNNEQFF.

This rearrangement joins TRBV3-1 to TRBJ2-1; TCRdb proposes TRBD1, but this gene call is untestable without DNA. This CDR3 has 15 residues. Germline V lookup: CDR1 LGHDT, CDR2 YNNKEL (reference sequence). The CDR3 protein is CASSPSQGQYNEQFF.

The V call is TRBV20-1, the J call TRBJ1-2; there is no DNA to check the TCRdb D call of TRBD1. CDR3 length equals 13 residues. The germline V gene has CDR1 DFQATT and CDR2 SNEGSKA (reference sequence). CDR3: CSAREGVSYGYTF.

The rearrangement uses TRBV12-3 or TRBV12-4 and TRBJ1-2; TCRdb gives TRBD1 as the D gene, but with no DNA this cannot be confirmed. This CDR3 contains 14 residues. This CDR3 reads CASSLIIQGDGYTF.

The chain couples TRBV20-1 to TRBJ1-4; TCRdb gives TRBD1 as the D gene, but with no DNA this cannot be confirmed. CDR1 DFQATT and CDR2 SNEGSKA come from the germline V gene (reference sequence). The CDR3 has 13 amino acids. The CDR3 sequence is CSARSAPQEGLFF.

The V and J genes are TRBV6-5 and TRBJ2-5; TCRdb calls TRBD1, which cannot be checked without DNA. The CDR3 contains 15 residues. Germline V gives CDR1 MNHEY, CDR2 SVGAGI. The CDR3 spells CASSSPYRGRETQYF.

V and J are TRBV5-1 and TRBJ2-5. Germline V gives CDR1 SGHRS, CDR2 YFSETQ. This CDR3 is built from 15 residues. The CDR3 protein is CASSLADGVRETQYF. Using reference TRBV5-1 and TRBJ2-5 for the parts outside the CDR3, the full variable domain is KAGVTQTPRYLIKTRGQQVTLSCSPISGHRSVSWYQQTPGQGLQFLFEYFSETQRNKGNFPGRFSGRQFSNSRSEMNVSTLELGDSALYLCASSLADGVRETQYFGPGTRLLVL.

This chain uses TRBV18 with TRBJ2-7. This CDR3 is 14 amino acids long. Germline V gene lookup returns CDR1 KGHSH and CDR2 LQKENI. This CDR3 reads CASSKKVASYEQYF.

This chain uses TRBV5-1 with TRBJ2-5; TCRdb reports TRBD2, a call that lacks DNA to check it against. Germline CDR1 and CDR2: SGHRS and YFSETQ. This CDR3 has 15 residues. CDR3 region: CASSQGLAGQETQYF.

The chain couples TRBV7-9 to TRBJ2-1; TCRdb selects TRBD2, and the lack of DNA leaves this call unchecked. This CDR3 is 14 amino acids long. The germline CDR1 and CDR2 sequences are SEHNR and FQNEAQ (reference sequence). CDR3 residues: CASSRSGPDNEQFF.

The J gene is TRBJ2-3, the V gene TRBV11-2; TCRdb gives TRBD2 as the D gene, but with no DNA this cannot be confirmed. Germline V gene lookup returns CDR1 SGHAT and CDR2 FQNNGV. This CDR3 has 14 amino acids. CDR3: CASGRDSPTDTQYF. The full variable domain, rest sourced from reference TRBV11-2 and TRBJ2-3, is EAGVAQSPRYKIIEKRQSVAFWCNPISGHATLYWYQQILGQGPKLLIQFQNNGVVDDSQLPKDRFSAERLKGVDSTLKIQPAKLEDSAVYLCASGRDSPTDTQYFGPGTRLTVL.

V and J are TRBV29-1 and TRBJ2-7; TCRdb calls TRBD2, which cannot be checked without DNA. CDR3 length equals 13 residues. The germline V gene has CDR1 SQVTM and CDR2 ANQGSEA. The CDR3 sequence: CSVRAGGSYEQYF.

The chain has TRBV7-2 and TRBJ2-5. Germline lookup yields CDR1 SGHTA and CDR2 FQGNSA. The CDR3 length is 13 residues. This chain's CDR3 is CASSARDLETQYF. The full variable domain, with the rest looked up from reference TRBV7-2 and TRBJ2-5, is GAGVSQSPSNKVTEKGKDVELRCDPISGHTALYWYRQSLGQGLEFLIYFQGNSAPDKSGLPSDRFSAERTGGSVSTLTIQRTQQEDSAVYLCASSARDLETQYFGPGTRLLVL.

The chain has TRBV6-5 and TRBJ2-6; TCRdb's D call, TRBD1, is unchecked because there is no DNA. The germline gives CDR1 MNHEY, CDR2 SVGAGI. The CDR3 covers 15 residues. The chain's CDR3 is CASSYGGAGANVLTF.

CDR3 protein: CASSHLSRGNEQFF. V gene TRBV6-2 or TRBV6-3 combines with J gene TRBJ2-1; without DNA, the TCRdb call of TRBD1 cannot be checked. The CDR3 extends over 14 amino acids. Looked up from germline, CDR1 is MNHEY and CDR2 is SVGEGT.

The chain couples TRBV7-9 to TRBJ2-2; the TCRdb call, TRBD1, lacks DNA for checking. The germline CDR1 and CDR2 sequences are SEHNR and FQNEAQ (reference sequence). The CDR3 is 16 residues long. The CDR3 spells CASSQGQGENTGELFF.

This chain connects TRBV20-1 to TRBJ1-5; without DNA, the TCRdb call of TRBD1 cannot be checked. Germline V gene data show CDR1 as DFQATT and CDR2 as SNEGSKA (reference sequence). This CDR3 has 14 amino acids. The CDR3 sequence is CSARRTGSNQPQHF.